This TCR beta chain was captured in a study of blood T cell repertoires in COVID-19. Study-wide background: The study drew acute and convalescent COVID-19 samples from the United States, Italy and Spain. Sources were T cells, B-cell-depleted T cells, or PBMCs; the material itself was cDNA or gDNA.

V lost 7 bases, J lost 3 bases, and 7 bases lay in between. The CDR3 runs 12 residues. From germline, CDR1 is SNHLY and CDR2 FYNNEI. In terms of age and location, participants ranged from roughly 18 to 90 years and lived in roughly 22 US areas. Produced via immunoSEQ multiplex PCR; TCRdb's table is partial and in-frame only. The sample has approximately 490,000 clones, about 85% seen once. This TCR derives from a woman aged 18-35 years who had recovered from COVID-19. Sequenced input: PBMCs or T cells enriched from blood (not recorded which). This rearrangement joins TRBV2 to TRBJ2-1; no clear D. Here the CDR3 DNA reads TGTGCCAGCATGGAGAGCTACAATGAGCAGTTCTTC. This translates into CASMESYNEQFF.